This T cell receptor (beta chain) comes out of a study of cytomegalovirus exposure and HLA in healthy donors. PCR primers comprised 60 Vbeta and 13 Jbeta primers. In the authors' methods: Later, an analysis found about 80 million unique TCR beta chains, and roughly 10 million of these were shared. Generated by immunoSEQ multiplex PCR, the TCRdb table keeps only in-frame clones and is missing some. V and J calls and clone size come straight from that table; D and trimming were deduced from the DNA. The sample yields about 210,000 clones, more than 80% seen once. This TCR came from a man between 25 and 39 years old in good health and CMV-seronegative. Sequencing input: PBMCs.

The CDR3 is CSVATSLDSYEQYF. The CDR3 bases are TGCAGCGTTGCCACCTCCCTGGACAGCTACGAGCAGTACTTC. The chain employs TRBV29-1 and TRBJ2-5, with a tentative D call TRBD1 (6 bases). The J call may be wrong; the DNA end is better matched by TRBJ2-7. This CDR3 spans 14 amino acids. The germline gives CDR1 SQVTM, CDR2 ANQGSEA.